Sequencing of this T cell receptor beta chain was carried out in a study of cytomegalovirus exposure and HLA in healthy donors. Turning to the study itself: Counted in an early data release were tens of millions of unique TCRs from HLA-typed donors.

Amplification used 60 Vbeta primers and 13 Jbeta primers. The repertoire was sequenced with immunoSEQ multiplex PCR; TCRdb's copy has only in-frame clones and lacks some. The sample includes 200,000 or so clones. CDR3 length: 14 residues. From germline, CDR1 is MRHNA and CDR2 SNTAGT. Trimming took off 5 bases at V and 4 bases at J, with 13 bases between the two ends. The sample consisted of PBMCs. The chain joins TRBV6-4 to TRBJ2-3; a weak D match, TRBD2 (5 bases). The receptor was derived from a boy aged 5-17 years in good health and CMV-seronegative. The CDR3 here is CASSPSGSADTQYF. For the CDR3, the DNA is TGTGCCAGCAGTCCCTCCGGTAGCGCAGATACGCAGTATTTT.